The next 20 T cell receptor beta chains were all read from a single sample in a study of metastatic and nonmetastatic thyroid tumors. Nobody among the patients had been given any treatment before thyroid surgery. TCRdb re-called the PCR reads with MiXCR. The data contain almost 85,000 clones, around 13% of them singletons. Sequenced sample: tumor tissue. The receptor set was obtained from a female donor with papillary thyroid cancer or a benign thyroid nodule (not recorded which). Some clones in this sample may be carry-over from other donors' samples.

This clone was detected only a few times. Mismatch with germline at one junction end may stem from a read error. Here the CDR3 reads CASGFYTGVYGELFF. In DNA, the CDR3 is TGTGCTAGTGGTTTCTACACGGGAGTTTACGGGGAGCTTTTTTTT. The chain joins TRBV12-5 to TRBJ2-2; the D gene is possibly TRBD2 (6 bases). This CDR3 contains 15 residues. The V gene's germline CDR1 is LGHNT and CDR2 FRNRAP.

The sample holds many counts of this clone. The genes are TRBV7-8 and TRBJ2-3, with D perhaps matching TRBD2 (5 bases). Germline CDR1 is SGHVS and CDR2 is FQNEAQ. The CDR3 totals 16 residues. Trimming took off 1 base at V and 0 bases at J, with 11 bases between the two ends. For the CDR3, the DNA is TGTGCCAGCAGCTTAGTACTAGGCACTAGCACAGATACGCAGTATTTT. Amino acids: CASSLVLGTSTDTQYF.

About this clone itself: Germline is not matched at one junction end, which may reflect a read error. V usage is TRBV7-9 and J usage is TRBJ2-3; D gene uncertain. There are 14 residues in the CDR3. The germline CDR1 and CDR2 sequences are SEHNR and FQNEAQ (reference sequence). DNA for the CDR3: TGTGCCAGTAGCTTAGGCGCAGACACAGATACGCAGTATTTT. It specifies CASSLGADTDTQYF.

This clone has a handful of counts. A single base separates this from a much larger clone, so it may be a read error. In nucleotides, the CDR3 is TGTGCCAGCAGCCCGGATCCTTGGGCCAACGTCCTGACTTTC. Residues: CASSPDPWANVLTF. The chain carries TRBV12-3 or TRBV12-4 and TRBJ2-6; D unclear. The CDR3 is made up of 14 amino acids. V was pared by 6 bases and J by 5 bases, with 11 bases between.

To note about this clone: A much larger clone sits a single nucleotide away, making a read error possible. The V and J genes are TRBV5-4 and TRBJ2-7; 7 bases map to TRBD1. This CDR3 contains 15 residues. CDR1 is SGHNT and CDR2 is YYREEE in the germline V gene (reference sequence). In DNA, the CDR3 is TGTGCCAGCAGCATCATACAGGGGATTTCCTACGATCAGTACTTC. Translating gives CASSIIQGISYDQYF.

Worth noting for this clone: Other DNA variants within this sample encode the same CDR3. The chain carries TRBV10-3 and TRBJ1-2; the D is unclear. Germline assignment: CDR1 ENHRY and CDR2 SYGVKD. The V end was cut by 2 bases, the J end by 2 bases, with 9 bases between. The CDR3 runs 14 residues. The CDR3 protein is CAISEPTRNYGYTF. The CDR3 DNA follows: TGTGCCATCAGTGAGCCGACGAGGAACTATGGCTACACCTTC.

This clone was recorded many times. A much bigger clone sits one base away, suggesting this may be a read error. This chain uses TRBV6-1 with TRBJ2-1; 8 bases are a match to TRBD2. Germline V gene sequence: CDR1 MNHNS, CDR2 SASEGT. The CDR3 has 18 amino acids. The CDR3 loop is CASNEVPVGSGIYNEQFF. Written as DNA, the CDR3 is TGTGCCAGCAATGAAGTTCCGGTGGGTAGCGGGATATACAATGAGCAGTTCTTC.

This sequence joins TRBV2 and TRBJ2-2; D ambiguous. V shed 6 bases and J shed 5 bases, with 16 bases lying between them. CDR1 SNHLY and CDR2 FYNNEI come from the germline V gene. The CDR3 runs 15 residues. The CDR3 nucleotides are TGTGCCAGCAGCTTGGAACTGGGGAATACCGGGGAGCTGTTTTTT. Translation gives CASSLELGNTGELFF.

This clone was counted at least ten times. The V and J genes are TRBV6-1 and TRBJ2-3, with TRBD2 matching over 7 bases. Germline CDR1 is MNHNS and CDR2 is SASEGT. V gave up 5 bases and J gave up 5 bases; unmatched junction bases: 10. The CDR3 contains 15 residues. The CDR3 loop is CASSRTRLAEDTQYF. CDR3 DNA sequence: TGTGCCAGCAGTAGGACTAGATTGGCAGAAGATACGCAGTATTTT.

This clone has ten or more counts. The CDR3 protein is CASSGGQGSEQFF. CDR3 coding DNA: TGTGCCAGCAGTGGGGGACAGGGGTCTGAGCAGTTCTTC. V gene TRBV2 combines with J gene TRBJ2-1, with 10 bases fitting TRBD1. CDR1 and CDR2 (germline): SNHLY, FYNNEI. V was clipped by 4 bases and J by 9 bases; unmatched bases: 3. CDR3 length equals 13 residues.

About this clone: This may come from a read error, since a much larger clone is one base off. This specimen includes other DNA sequences encoding the same CDR3. The V gene is TRBV2, the J gene TRBJ1-2; D not resolved. The CDR3 sequence is 13 residues long. Trimming took 7 bases from V and 3 from J, leaving 12 bases between them. The germline gives CDR1 SNHLY, CDR2 FYNNEI. As DNA, the CDR3 is TGTGCCAGCACTAGTGGTACCCACTATGGCTACACCTTC. The encoded protein is CASTSGTHYGYTF.

Many counts were recorded for this clone. This rearrangement joins TRBV10-1 to TRBJ2-1; weak D call: TRBD2 (5 bases). V was trimmed by 10 bases and J by 4 bases, leaving 14 bases between them. The CDR3 is made up of 13 amino acids. From germline, CDR1 is WNHNN and CDR2 SYGVQD (reference sequence). The CDR3 spells CATSLGGYNEQFF. DNA of the CDR3: TGCGCCACCTCACTCGGAGGTTACAATGAGCAGTTCTTC.

This clone was observed at least ten times. V and J are TRBV4-1 and TRBJ2-5, with 7 bases identical to TRBD1. Trimming removed 1 base from V and 5 bases from J; junction bases left unmatched: 13. CDR3 length equals 17 residues. Looked up from germline, CDR1 is MGHRA and CDR2 is YSYEKL. CDR3 protein: CASSQVLRGQRVETQYF. CDR3 bases: TGCGCCAGCAGCCAAGTGTTAAGGGGACAGCGAGTTGAGACCCAGTACTTC.

The J gene is TRBJ2-5, the V gene TRBV27; D might be TRBD1 (6 bases). The CDR3 spans 15 residues. With 6 bases removed from V and 5 bases from J, the gap between germline ends came to 19 bases. CDR1 is MNHEY and CDR2 is SMNVEV in the germline V gene (reference sequence). The CDR3 DNA reads TGTGCCAGCAGATTACACAGGGCGGGCCAGGAGACCCAGTACTTC. Translation gives CASRLHRAGQETQYF.

This clone has ten or more counts. J is TRBJ2-1 and V is TRBV7-3, with 9 bases lining up with TRBD2. CDR1 is SGHTA and CDR2 is FQGTGA in the germline V gene. J gave up 8 bases and V 5 bases, and 4 bases lay outside the gene matches. This CDR3 is built from 13 residues. CDR3 nucleotides: TGTGCCAGCAGCCCGGGACTAGCAGATGAGCAGTTCTTC. Protein sequence: CASSPGLADEQFF.

About this clone itself: This may arise from a read error, as a much more abundant clone is one base away. The chain uses TRBV29-1 and TRBJ2-7; perhaps D is TRBD1 or TRBD2 (5 bases each). Germline-derived CDR1 and CDR2 are SQVTM and ANQGSEA. There are 13 residues in the CDR3. Trimming removed 7 bases at V and 3 bases at J, with 16 bases between. This CDR3 is CSGGGLRLYEQYF. The CDR3, as DNA: TGCAGCGGTGGGGGTCTACGTCTCTACGAGCAGTACTTC.

This clone was observed at least ten times. The rearrangement joins TRBV4-2 to TRBJ2-7; 8 bases agree with TRBD1. V shed 5 bases, J shed 3 bases, and the junction held 3 bases outside the gene matches. This CDR3 is 13 amino acids long. Looked up from germline, CDR1 is LGHNA and CDR2 is YNFKEQ. The CDR3 here is CASSWDRNYEQYF. The CDR3 region has the DNA TGTGCCAGCAGCTGGGACAGGAACTACGAGCAGTACTTC.

With respect to this clone: This CDR3 fails to terminate in the conserved phenylalanine or tryptophan, so it likely reflects a read error. The limits of the CDR3 on the DNA are not certain, so only TCRdb's listed CDR3 is given. The chain joins TRBV20-1 to TRBJ1-1; TRBD1, the table's D call, lacks a check against the DNA. Including both end residues, the CDR3 is 14 amino acids long. The germline gives CDR1 DFQATT, CDR2 SNEGSKA (reference sequence). The CDR3 spells CSASLRDRGTESFL.

Many counts were recorded for this clone. Its ends do not fully match the called genes, so a read error is possible. The chain couples TRBV6-1 to TRBJ1-3; D unclear. The CDR3 is 10 amino acids. Per germline, CDR1 MNHNS and CDR2 SASEGT. CDR3: CASNENTIYF. In nucleotides, the CDR3 is TGTGCCAGCAATGAAAACACCATATATTTT.

Ten or more counts support this clone. The V and J genes are TRBV11-2 and TRBJ2-3; D is possibly TRBD1 (6 bases). Germline CDR1 and CDR2: SGHAT and FQNNGV. Between the trimmed V and J ends, which lost 4 bases and 3 bases, there was a span of 20 bases. The CDR3 runs to 17 residues. The CDR3 loop is CASSSRDKGLGTDTQYF. DNA of the CDR3: TGTGCCAGCAGCTCCCGGGACAAGGGGTTGGGGACAGATACGCAGTATTTT.